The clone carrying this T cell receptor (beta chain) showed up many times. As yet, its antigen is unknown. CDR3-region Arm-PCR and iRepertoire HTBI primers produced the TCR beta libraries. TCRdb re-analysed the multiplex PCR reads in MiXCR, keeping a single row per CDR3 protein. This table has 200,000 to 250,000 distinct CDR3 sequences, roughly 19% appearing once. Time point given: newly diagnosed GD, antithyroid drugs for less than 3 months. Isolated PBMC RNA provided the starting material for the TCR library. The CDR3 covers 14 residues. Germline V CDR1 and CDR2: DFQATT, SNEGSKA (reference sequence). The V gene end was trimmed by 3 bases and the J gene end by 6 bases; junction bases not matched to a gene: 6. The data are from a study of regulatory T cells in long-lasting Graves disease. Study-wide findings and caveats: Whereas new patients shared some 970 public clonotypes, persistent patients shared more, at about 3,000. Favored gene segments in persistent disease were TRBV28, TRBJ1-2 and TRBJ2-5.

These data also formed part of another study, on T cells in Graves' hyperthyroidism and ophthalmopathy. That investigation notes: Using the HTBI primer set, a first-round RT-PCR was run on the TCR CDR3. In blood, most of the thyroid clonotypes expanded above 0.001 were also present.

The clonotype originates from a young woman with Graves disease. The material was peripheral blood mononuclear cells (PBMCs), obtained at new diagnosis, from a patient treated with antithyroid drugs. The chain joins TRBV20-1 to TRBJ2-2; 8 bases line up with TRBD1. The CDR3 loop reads CSARGRGRAGELFF. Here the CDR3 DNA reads TGCAGTGCTAGGGGCAGGGGGCGCGCCGGGGAGCTGTTTTTT.